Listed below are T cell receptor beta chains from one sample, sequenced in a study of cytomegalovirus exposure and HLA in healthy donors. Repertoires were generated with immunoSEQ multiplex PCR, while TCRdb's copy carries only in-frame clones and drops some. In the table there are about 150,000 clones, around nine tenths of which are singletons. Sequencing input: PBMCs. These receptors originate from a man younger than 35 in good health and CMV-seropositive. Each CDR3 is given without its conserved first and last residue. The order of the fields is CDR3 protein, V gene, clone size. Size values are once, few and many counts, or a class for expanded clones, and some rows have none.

ASSLEVGGVSTDTQY TRBV5-6 .
ASRLGEDSGNTIY TRBV12-2 .
ASSPAQGQGKAF TRBV9 .
ASSYSAPGETEAF TRBV6-5 .
ASSGALETYEQY TRBV5-1 .
ASSYWDRDYGYT TRBV6-5 .
ASSGTGWSSYNSPLH TRBV25-1 .
ASSQVVQETQY TRBV4-1 .
SVEGYQTGRSNQPQH TRBV29-1 once
ASSLVRANGYT TRBV5-6 .
ASTPNRGPYNEQF TRBV6-6 .
ASSSPTGIVYNSPLH TRBV7-2 .
ASRTGTGGEKLF TRBV6-4 .
ASRTGGQETQY TRBV2 .
ASSESSGGFGELF TRBV7-3 .
ASRAAGSYNEQF TRBV25-1 .
ASSLASGGLTDTQY TRBV7-9 .
SAPVYRGEGNTIY TRBV29-1 .
ASSLRAGADTQY TRBV7-9 .
ASSLSTGGYGYT TRBV7-2 many
ASSEHGGSGANVLT TRBV6-1 few
ASSVDRGLADTQY TRBV6-1 once
ASSGIPGGERETQY TRBV13 .
ASSPGQGGHYEQY TRBV5-8 .
ASSNPGFLNTGELF TRBV11-3 .
ASSFGLAGGTEQF TRBV7-6 .
ASSPGGPGQETQY TRBV11-1 .
ARGRGQGISNQPQH TRBV10-1 .